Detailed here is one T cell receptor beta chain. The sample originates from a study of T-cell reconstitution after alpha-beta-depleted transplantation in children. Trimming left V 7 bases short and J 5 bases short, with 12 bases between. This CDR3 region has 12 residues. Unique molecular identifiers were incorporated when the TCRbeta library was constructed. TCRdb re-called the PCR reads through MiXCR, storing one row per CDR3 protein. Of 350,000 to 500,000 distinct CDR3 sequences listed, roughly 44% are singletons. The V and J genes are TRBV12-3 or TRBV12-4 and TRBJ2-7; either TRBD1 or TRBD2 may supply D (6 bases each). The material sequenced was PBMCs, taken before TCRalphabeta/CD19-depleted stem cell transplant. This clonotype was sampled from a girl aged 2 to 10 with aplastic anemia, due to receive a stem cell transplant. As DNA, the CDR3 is TGTGCCAGCAAGGAGGGGGGCCACGAGCAGTACTTC. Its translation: CASKEGGHEQYF.